This passage covers 4 T cell receptor beta chains from one sample sequenced in a study of T-cell memory formation after mild COVID-19. MiXCR was run by TCRdb on the 5' RACE reads, yielding one entry per CDR3 protein. The sample consists of hundreds of thousands of distinct CDR3 sequences, roughly a quarter of them appearing once. The specimen sequenced was PBMCs or a T cell subset sorted from them (not recorded which). The receptor set was obtained from an adult woman who had mild COVID-19 (a few samples of this study predate the infection). Cell type and time point are not known.

This clonotype has more than one count but fewer than ten. The V and J genes are TRBV24-1 and TRBJ2-7; 9 positions match TRBD1. Losses at the gene ends were 12 bases for V and 4 bases for J; bases not matched to a gene: 3. CDR1 KGHDR and CDR2 SFDVKD come from the germline V gene. The CDR3 sequence is 11 residues long. The CDR3 is CAVGQGYEQYF. DNA of the CDR3: TGTGCCGTCGGACAGGGGTACGAGCAGTACTTC.

A few counts support this clonotype. This chain links TRBV7-2 with TRBJ1-1; D may be TRBD1 (6 bases). Germline assignment: CDR1 SGHTA and CDR2 FQGNSA. The CDR3 runs to 20 residues. V was cut by 7 bases and J by 1 base, with 31 bases left in between. This CDR3 reads CASIPGAGRASKGKNTEAFF. In nucleotides, the CDR3 is TGTGCCAGCATCCCGGGGGCAGGGAGGGCCTCCAAAGGAAAGAACACTGAAGCTTTCTTT. The whole variable domain, remainder taken from reference TRBV7-2 and TRBJ1-1, is GAGVSQSPSNKVTEKGKDVELRCDPISGHTALYWYRQSLGQGLEFLIYFQGNSAPDKSGLPSDRFSAERTGGSVSTLTIQRTQQEDSAVYLCASIPGAGRASKGKNTEAFFGQGTRLTVV.

In its sample, this clonotype was seen a few times. J is TRBJ1-1 and V is TRBV7-9, with D uncertain. The germline gives CDR1 SEHNR, CDR2 FQNEAQ (reference sequence). The ends were cut back, 6 bases at V and 1 base at J, with 12 bases in the middle. The CDR3 runs to 14 residues. The CDR3 bases are TGTGCCAGCAGTCCCGGGCCTGCGAACACTGAAGCTTTCTTT. Translating gives CASSPGPANTEAFF.

This clonotype was seen a few times. The chain combines TRBV20-1 with TRBJ1-1; D unclear. Germline CDR1 is DFQATT and CDR2 is SNEGSKA (reference sequence). This CDR3 is 11 amino acids long. Trimming pared 1 base from V and 7 bases from J, leaving 7 bases between. CDR3 region: CSARVTIEAFF. For the CDR3, the DNA is TGCAGTGCTAGAGTGACCATTGAAGCTTTCTTT.